The present T cell receptor (beta chain) was sequenced within a study of cytomegalovirus exposure and HLA in healthy donors. It was with 60 Vbeta and 13 Jbeta primers that the PCR ran. TCRdb keeps only in-frame clones here, not all; method: immunoSEQ multiplex PCR. The sample comprises around 150,000 clones, about 80% of which are singletons, and 3.5% to 4% rests with the top ten. Points from the study as a whole: Segments of the TCR beta V type were, in most cases, productive about 90% or about 30% of the time in an earlier analysis. When a later analysis was performed, an Asian-associated ancestry cluster reportedly had fewer N-insertions than the approximately 700-donor mean. A later analysis showed HLA-associated TCR beta chains outstripping equally common others in clonal expansion.

The CDR3 runs to 15 residues. Trimming took off 6 bases at V and 2 bases at J, with 17 bases between the two ends. Germline V gives CDR1 SNHLY, CDR2 FYNNEI. The sample holds one count of this clone. The target antigen is unknown. The receptor's source is a man between 18 and 35 years old in good health and CMV-seronegative. The chain combines TRBV2 with TRBJ2-7; perhaps TRBD2 as D (6 bases). The sequencing sample was made of PBMCs. CDR3 DNA: TGTGCCAGCAGGGACCCACGGCGGGGCACCTACGAGCAGTACTTC. Translating it yields CASRDPRRGTYEQYF.